This T cell receptor beta chain was captured by sequencing in a study of OX40 agonist ivuxolimab in advanced cancers. Study background: With a range of 23 to 79, age averaged 60 years, and around 83% were male.

The assay was immunoSEQ multiplex PCR, and TCRdb's table has in-frame clones only and misses some. Of some 60,000 clones detected, about nine tenths appear once; the ten largest clones hold approximately 1%. Study observations and caveats: Both CD4+ and CD8+ T cell populations in blood had undergone clonal expansion by week 6 at 0.1 to 3.0 mg/kg.

In the case of this clone: The antigen is not known.

Looked up from germline, CDR1 is MNHNS and CDR2 is SASEGT. This CDR3 contains 15 residues. V dropped 6 bases and J dropped 3 bases, with 15 bases sitting between them. The chain has TRBV6-1 and TRBJ1-5; TRBD1 might be the D (5 bases). Sequenced here: CD4+ or CD8+ T cells sorted from blood, sampled in a trial of the OX40 agonist ivuxolimab. The TCR originated in an adult with an advanced solid tumor such as melanoma, head and neck, liver or kidney cancer. In DNA form, the CDR3 reads TGTGCCAGCAGCCTCACGGGGGGATTCAATCAGCCCCAGCATTTT. It specifies CASSLTGGFNQPQHF.